These 14 T cell receptor beta chains came from one sample sequenced in a study of OX40 agonist ivuxolimab in advanced cancers. Data came from immunoSEQ multiplex PCR; TCRdb stores just in-frame clones and leaves some out. The data show 80,000 or so clones, 85% to 90% seen once. The source material was CD4+ or CD8+ T cells sorted from blood, sampled in a trial of the OX40 agonist ivuxolimab. These receptors all stem from an adult with an advanced solid tumor such as melanoma, head and neck, liver or kidney cancer.

The genes are TRBV5-6 and TRBJ1-3; D gene unclear. V was shortened by 0 bases and J by 4 bases, with 5 bases between the two germline ends. The CDR3 totals 13 residues. The V gene's germline CDR1 is SGHDT and CDR2 YYEEEE. The CDR3 DNA follows: TGTGCCAGCAGCTTGGCGGGGGGAAACACCATATATTTT. Translated, it gives CASSLAGGNTIYF.

The V and J genes are TRBV2 and TRBJ2-7, with 7 positions matching TRBD2. The CDR3 totals 13 residues. Unmatched junction bases numbered 11, after V lost 10 bases and J lost 5 bases. Germline assignment: CDR1 SNHLY and CDR2 FYNNEI. For the CDR3, the DNA is TGTGCCACCGGGAGGAGCGTGGGAAACGAGCAGTACTTC. This translates into CATGRSVGNEQYF.

In the case of this clone: The junction and the germline gene differ at one end; a read error may be behind it. This chain connects TRBV6-4 to TRBJ2-7; possibly TRBD1 for D (5 bases). The CDR3 consists of 12 residues. In germline, CDR1 is MRHNA, CDR2 SNTAGT. CDR3 DNA sequence: TGTGCCAGCAGTGTGGGTGACAGTCCCTATTATTTC. Translation: CASSVGDSPYYF.

This clone was seen only once. This rearrangement joins TRBV28 to TRBJ1-4; D is uncertain. With 4 bases removed from V and 8 bases from J, the gap between germline ends came to 14 bases. The germline CDR1 and CDR2 sequences are MDHEN and SYDVKM. This CDR3 has 14 residues. CDR3 coding DNA: TGTGCCAGCAGTTCTCGGTGGGCGGGCGAAAAACTGTTTTTT. The encoded protein is CASSSRWAGEKLFF.

This clone was observed a single time. The CDR3 region is CASSFRARANEQFF. CDR3 coding DNA: TGTGCCAGCAGTTTCCGGGCCCGTGCCAATGAGCAGTTCTTC. V usage is TRBV27 and J usage is TRBJ2-1; D ambiguous. The CDR3 spans 14 residues. The ends were cut back, 3 bases at V and 6 bases at J, with 12 bases in the middle. Germline CDR1 reads MNHEY; CDR2 reads SMNVEV (reference sequence).

The chain joins TRBV9 to TRBJ1-2; D is unresolved. Per germline, CDR1 SGDLS and CDR2 YYNGEE. This CDR3 comprises 14 residues. V was pared by 0 bases and J by 9 bases, with 15 bases between. CDR3 nucleotide sequence: TGTGCCAGCAGCGTAGGGGCGACGGCAGCTAGCTACACCTTC. Translation gives CASSVGATAASYTF.

This clone was counted a single time. This chain joins TRBV5-1 and TRBJ2-1; a weak D match, TRBD2 (5 bases). Trimming stripped 0 bases from V and 5 bases from J, with 15 bases between. The CDR3 covers 16 residues. Germline loops: CDR1 SGHRS, CDR2 YFSETQ. CDR3 in DNA: TGCGCCAGCAGCTTGGCATCTAGCCGGGGAGACAATGAGCAGTTCTTC. This encodes CASSLASSRGDNEQFF.

This clone was detected once. The chain joins TRBV13 to TRBJ2-7, with D possibly being TRBD2 (5 bases). This CDR3 is 15 amino acids long. Germline-derived CDR1 and CDR2 are PRHDT and FYEKMQ (reference sequence). The V end lost 8 bases, the J end lost 5 bases, and 22 bases lay between the germline ends. The DNA of the CDR3 is TGTGCCAGCGGGGAGTTTAGGATCGGAACTAACGAGCAGTACTTC. This translates into CASGEFRIGTNEQYF.

The chain recombines TRBV2 with TRBJ2-2; TRBD2 agrees at 14 bases. This CDR3 is built from 16 residues. The junction had 5 bases not matched to a gene; V was cut back by 4 bases and J by 7 bases. Germline CDR1 and CDR2: SNHLY and FYNNEI. CDR3 sequence reads: CASSATSGRVGGELFF. DNA for the CDR3: TGTGCCAGCAGTGCGACTAGCGGGAGGGTAGGCGGGGAGCTGTTTTTT. Drawing the rest from reference TRBV2 and TRBJ2-2, the complete variable domain is EPEVTQTPSHQVTQMGQEVILRCVPISNHLYFYWYRQILGQKVEFLVSFYNNEISEKSEIFDDQFSVERPDGSNFTLKIRSTKLEDSAMYFCASSATSGRVGGELFFGEGSRLTVL.

The table lists this clone with a count of one. V usage is TRBV19 and J usage is TRBJ1-5, with a weak D call TRBD1 (5 bases). With 7 bases removed from V and 0 bases from J, the gap between germline ends came to 13 bases. The CDR3 spans 15 residues. Germline V gene data show CDR1 as LNHDA and CDR2 as SQIVND (reference sequence). This CDR3 is CASMRQRGSNQPQHF. The DNA of the CDR3 is TGTGCCAGTATGAGGCAGAGGGGTAGCAATCAGCCCCAGCATTTT. Variable domain in full (rest from reference TRBV19 and TRBJ1-5): DGGITQSPKYLFRKEGQNVTLSCEQNLNHDAMYWYRQDPGQGLRLIYYSQIVNDFQKGDIAEGYSVSREKKESFPLTVTSAQKNPTAFYLCASMRQRGSNQPQHFGDGTRLSIL.

The chain carries TRBV6-5 and TRBJ2-7; D call uncertain. V was cut by 5 bases and J by 5 bases, with 10 bases left in between. Germline V CDR1 and CDR2: MNHEY, SVGAGI. The CDR3 consists of 12 residues. CDR3 sequence reads: CASSASWDEQYF. Written as DNA, the CDR3 is TGTGCCAGCAGTGCGTCTTGGGACGAGCAGTACTTC.

The chain joins TRBV18 to TRBJ1-4; D perhaps matches TRBD1 (5 bases). The CDR3 is 15 amino acids. Germline loops: CDR1 KGHSH, CDR2 LQKENI. Trimming pared 6 bases from V and 6 bases from J, leaving 17 bases between. CDR3: CASSPGTAGHEKLFF. The CDR3 coding sequence is TGTGCCAGCTCGCCAGGTACAGCGGGGCATGAAAAACTGTTTTTT.

The chain has TRBV27 and TRBJ2-3; D gene ambiguous. V was trimmed by 0 bases and J by 0 bases, leaving 4 bases between them. Germline values: CDR1 MNHEY, CDR2 SMNVEV (reference sequence). This CDR3 region has 14 residues. CDR3 amino acids: CASSLSYSTDTQYF. DNA of the CDR3: TGTGCCAGCAGTTTATCCTACAGCACAGATACGCAGTATTTT.

This clone occurred once. The chain uses TRBV28 and TRBJ2-4; D gene ambiguous. Between the trimmed V and J ends, which lost 11 bases and 4 bases, there was a span of 18 bases. Germline lookup yields CDR1 MDHEN and CDR2 SYDVKM. The CDR3 is made up of 14 amino acids. Here the CDR3 DNA reads TGTGCCTGGGCTCGAGGCTTGGAAAAAAACATTCAGTACTTC. Residues: CAWARGLEKNIQYF.